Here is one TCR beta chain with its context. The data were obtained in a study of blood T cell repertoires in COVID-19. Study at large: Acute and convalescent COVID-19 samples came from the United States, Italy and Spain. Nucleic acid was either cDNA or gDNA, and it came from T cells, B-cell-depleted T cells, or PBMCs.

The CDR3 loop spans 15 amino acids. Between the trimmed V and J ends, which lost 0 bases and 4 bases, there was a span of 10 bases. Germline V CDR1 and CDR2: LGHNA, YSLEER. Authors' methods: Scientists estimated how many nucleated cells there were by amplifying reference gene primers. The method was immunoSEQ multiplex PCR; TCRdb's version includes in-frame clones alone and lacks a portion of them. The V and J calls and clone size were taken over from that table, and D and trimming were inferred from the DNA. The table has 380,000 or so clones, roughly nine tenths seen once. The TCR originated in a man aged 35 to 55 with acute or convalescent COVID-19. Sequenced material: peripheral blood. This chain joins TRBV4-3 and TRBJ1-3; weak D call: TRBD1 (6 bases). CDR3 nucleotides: TGCGCCAGCAGCCAAGATGTGGGGGCGGGAAACACCATATATTTT. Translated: CASSQDVGAGNTIYF.